The 18 T cell receptor beta chains listed next were all sequenced from one sample in a study of T cell responses to AZD1222 COVID-19 vaccine (dated by TCRdb to 2020 to 2023). The time point label on this specimen signifies: baseline before first vaccination. To prepare the library, the immunoSEQ multiplex PCR assay was applied. Drawn from immuneACCESS, this table holds only the in-frame rearrangements with V and J called that TCRdb kept. Clones are partly lost; checked studies trace under half to an unresolved V gene and leave the rest unexplained. The sample yields 95,000 to 150,000 clones; about 90% were counted once. Clones ranked in the top ten supply 11% to 15% of the sample. The material sequenced was peripheral blood, taken on day 0 of AZD1222 vaccination. The receptors derive from an adult in good health.

V and J are TRBV12-5 and TRBJ1-6; 9 positions agree with TRBD1. From germline, CDR1 is LGHNT and CDR2 FRNRAP. The CDR3 contains 17 residues. V trimming: 0 bases; J trimming: 6 bases; junction bases outside the gene matches: 6. The CDR3 loop reads CASGLVIVGQGNSPLHF. CDR3 in DNA: TGTGCTAGTGGTTTGGTAATAGTGGGACAGGGTAATTCACCCCTCCACTTT.

This chain connects TRBV29-1 to TRBJ1-1; 9 bases line up with TRBD1. This CDR3 is built from 14 residues. V shed 7 bases and J 0 bases; nucleotides not matched to a gene: 6. Germline CDR1 and CDR2: SQVTM and ANQGSEA. Written as DNA, the CDR3 is TGCAGCGCAGGACAGGGGATTTTGAACACTGAAGCTTTCTTT. Its translation is CSAGQGILNTEAFF.

This rearrangement joins TRBV9 to TRBJ1-2; D is undetermined. Germline lookup yields CDR1 SGDLS and CDR2 YYNGEE. The CDR3 has 15 residues. Trimming pared 0 bases from V and 4 bases from J, leaving 13 bases between. This chain's CDR3 is CASSVARGTLYGYTF. The CDR3 coding sequence is TGTGCCAGCAGCGTAGCTCGAGGCACCCTCTATGGCTACACCTTC.

The chain uses TRBV9 and TRBJ1-1; D unclear. The germline CDR1 and CDR2 sequences are SGDLS and YYNGEE. The ends were cut back, 2 bases at V and 4 bases at J, with 12 bases in the middle. CDR3 length: 14 residues. This CDR3 is CASSVLGSVTEAFF. The CDR3 nucleotides read TGTGCCAGCAGCGTTCTGGGTAGCGTCACTGAAGCTTTCTTT.

V is TRBV6-5 and J is TRBJ1-4; D unresolved. The germline CDR1 and CDR2 sequences are MNHEY and SVGAGI. The CDR3 consists of 13 residues. The germline V and J ends were trimmed by 6 bases and 5 bases, with 10 bases remaining between them. CDR3 loop: CASRFRRNEKLFF. CDR3 nucleotides: TGTGCCAGCAGGTTCCGGCGGAATGAAAAACTGTTTTTT.

The chain uses TRBV7-2 and TRBJ2-5; perhaps TRBD2 as D (5 bases). The CDR3 covers 15 residues. V shed 4 bases and J shed 4 bases, with 16 bases lying between them. The germline V gene has CDR1 SGHTA and CDR2 FQGNSA. CDR3 residues: CASSWVERRGETQYF. CDR3 coding DNA: TGTGCCAGCAGCTGGGTTGAGAGACGGGGAGAGACCCAGTACTTC.

The rearrangement joins TRBV29-1 to TRBJ1-2; D is possibly TRBD1 (5 bases). The length of the CDR3 is 13 residues. The germline V gene encodes CDR1 SQVTM and CDR2 ANQGSEA. Trimming took 3 bases from V and 4 from J, leaving 12 bases between them. The CDR3 nucleotides are TGCAGCGTTGACTCAGGGACTACCTATGGCTACACCTTC. Translated, it gives CSVDSGTTYGYTF.

This clone was observed once. V is TRBV12-5 and J is TRBJ2-7; 8 bases are shared with TRBD1. The CDR3 length is 14 residues. Germline CDR1 reads LGHNT; CDR2 reads FRNRAP. V was clipped by 4 bases and J by 3 bases; unmatched bases: 5. The CDR3 here is CASGYWTGYYEQYF. The CDR3 nucleotides read TGTGCTAGTGGTTACTGGACAGGGTACTACGAGCAGTACTTC. Full variable domain (rest looked up from reference TRBV12-5 and TRBJ2-7): DARVTQTPRHKVTEMGQEVTMRCQPILGHNTVFWYRQTMMQGLELLAYFRNRAPLDDSGMPKDRFSAEMPDATLATLKIQPSEPRDSAVYFCASGYWTGYYEQYFGPGTRLTVT.

The CDR3 DNA reads TGTGCCAGCTCACCCATCCTCCTGTTACAGAACACTGAAGCTTTCTTT. Protein product: CASSPILLLQNTEAFF. This chain joins TRBV18 and TRBJ1-1, with D uncertain. Germline V gives CDR1 KGHSH, CDR2 LQKENI. V lost 3 bases and J lost 1, with 15 bases in between. CDR3 length equals 16 residues.

This rearrangement joins TRBV5-6 to TRBJ2-1; 12 nucleotides align to TRBD2. This CDR3 has 16 residues. Germline values: CDR1 SGHDT, CDR2 YYEEEE. V lost 1 base and J lost 8; bases outside the gene matches: 7. For the CDR3, the DNA is TGTGCCAGCAGCTTGTTCGAGACTAGCGGGAGCCATGAGCAGTTCTTC. Translated: CASSLFETSGSHEQFF.

The V gene is TRBV7-2, the J gene TRBJ1-2, with D tentatively TRBD1 (5 bases). The V and J ends lost 4 bases and 4 bases respectively, with 16 bases between them. The CDR3 sequence is 15 residues long. Germline CDR1 SGHTA, CDR2 FQGNSA. Written as DNA, the CDR3 is TGTGCCAGCAGCTCCTACCCGACAGACCTCTATGGCTACACCTTC. As protein: CASSSYPTDLYGYTF.

The chain links TRBV27 to TRBJ1-1; no clear D gene. CDR1 is MNHEY, CDR2 SMNVEV, per germline (reference sequence). The V gene lost 1 base and the J gene lost 4 bases, with 10 bases spanning the gap. The CDR3 contains 14 residues. CDR3 sequence: CASSLYLGGTEAFF. CDR3 sequence (DNA): TGTGCCAGCAGTTTATACCTGGGTGGCACTGAAGCTTTCTTT.

This clone was seen a single time. The J gene is TRBJ1-6, the V gene TRBV11-2; TRBD1 might be the D (5 bases). The V end lost 1 base, the J end lost 7 bases, and 8 bases lay between the germline ends. The CDR3 sequence is 14 residues long. Germline assignment: CDR1 SGHAT and CDR2 FQNNGV. CDR3 nucleotides: TGTGCCAGCAGCTTAGGACAGCTCAATTCACCCCTCCACTTT. Encoded protein: CASSLGQLNSPLHF.

The rearrangement uses TRBV19 and TRBJ2-5, with TRBD1 matching 9 bases. The germline gives CDR1 LNHDA, CDR2 SQIVND (reference sequence). Trimming at V came to 5 bases and at J to 7 bases, leaving 8 bases not matched to a gene. CDR3 size: 14 residues. The CDR3 DNA follows: TGTGCCAGTAGTGGCTGGGGGACAGGGTGGACCCAGTACTTC. Translating gives CASSGWGTGWTQYF.

The chain couples TRBV11-2 to TRBJ2-1; TRBD2 agrees at 11 bases. Germline trimming cut 1 base from V and 10 bases from J; bases unmatched to any gene: 6. The CDR3 covers 15 residues. The V gene's germline CDR1 is SGHAT and CDR2 FQNNGV. The CDR3: CASSLVAGGPSEQFF. DNA of the CDR3: TGTGCCAGCAGCTTAGTAGCGGGAGGGCCGAGCGAGCAGTTCTTC.

The rearrangement links TRBV7-2 to TRBJ2-7, with 8 bases aligning to TRBD2. The CDR3 contains 15 residues. CDR1 is SGHTA and CDR2 is FQGNSA in the germline V gene. The V segment lost 1 base and the J segment 1 base; nucleotides outside the gene matches: 3. The DNA of the CDR3 is TGTGCCAGCAGCTTAGTTACTAGCGGATCCTACGAGCAGTACTTC. Protein product: CASSLVTSGSYEQYF.

This chain connects TRBV4-3 to TRBJ2-7; D ambiguous. Germline-derived CDR1 and CDR2 are LGHNA and YSLEER. V lost 0 bases and J 2 bases, leaving 11 bases between the germline ends. This CDR3 contains 15 residues. CDR3 nucleotide sequence: TGCGCCAGCAGCCAAGATCGTGACGGCACCTACGAGCAGTACTTC. It yields the protein CASSQDRDGTYEQYF.

The genes are TRBV4-1 and TRBJ2-7; D unclear. Germline V lookup: CDR1 MGHRA, CDR2 YSYEKL. Trimming removed 3 bases from V and 2 bases from J, with 11 bases in between. The CDR3 length is 14 residues. This chain's CDR3 is CASSQAEQTYEQYF. DNA of the CDR3: TGCGCCAGCAGCCAGGCCGAGCAAACCTACGAGCAGTACTTC.